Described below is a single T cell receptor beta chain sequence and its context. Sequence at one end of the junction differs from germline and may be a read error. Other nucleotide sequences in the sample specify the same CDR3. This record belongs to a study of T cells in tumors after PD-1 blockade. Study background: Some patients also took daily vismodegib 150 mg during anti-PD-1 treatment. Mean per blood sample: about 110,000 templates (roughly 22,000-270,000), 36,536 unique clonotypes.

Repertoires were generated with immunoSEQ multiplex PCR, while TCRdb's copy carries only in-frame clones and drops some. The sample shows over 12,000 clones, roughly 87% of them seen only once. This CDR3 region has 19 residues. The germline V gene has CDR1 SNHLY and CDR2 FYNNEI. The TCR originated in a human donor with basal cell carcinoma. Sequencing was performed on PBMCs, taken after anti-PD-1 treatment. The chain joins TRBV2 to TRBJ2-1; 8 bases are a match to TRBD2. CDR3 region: CASCDGGAGAGSSYNEQFF. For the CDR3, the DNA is TGTGCCAGCTGTGACGGGGGGGCGGGGGCGGGGAGCTCCTACAATGAGCAGTTCTTC. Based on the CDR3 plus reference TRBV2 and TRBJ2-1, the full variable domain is EPEVTQTPSHQVTQMGQEVILRCVPISNHLYFYWYRQILGQKVEFLVSFYNNEISEKSEIFDDQFSVERPDGSNFTLKIRSTKLEDSAMYFCASCDGGAGAGSSYNEQFFGPGTRLTVL.